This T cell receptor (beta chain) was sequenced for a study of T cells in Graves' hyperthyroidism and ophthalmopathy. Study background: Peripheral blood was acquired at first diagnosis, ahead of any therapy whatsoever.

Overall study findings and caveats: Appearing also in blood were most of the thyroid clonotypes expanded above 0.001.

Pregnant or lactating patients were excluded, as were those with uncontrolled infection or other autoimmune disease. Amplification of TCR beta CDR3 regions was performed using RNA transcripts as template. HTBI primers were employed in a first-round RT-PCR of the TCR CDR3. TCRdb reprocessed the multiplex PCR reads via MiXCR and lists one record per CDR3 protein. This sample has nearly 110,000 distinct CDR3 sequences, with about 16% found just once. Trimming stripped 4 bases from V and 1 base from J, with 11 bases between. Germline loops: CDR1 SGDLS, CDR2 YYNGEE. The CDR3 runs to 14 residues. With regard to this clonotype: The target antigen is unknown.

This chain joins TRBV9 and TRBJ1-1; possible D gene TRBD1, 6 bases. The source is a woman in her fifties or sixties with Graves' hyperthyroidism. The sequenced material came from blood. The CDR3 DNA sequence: TGTGCCAGCAGCAAAGGACAGTCGAACACTGAAGCTTTCTTT. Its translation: CASSKGQSNTEAFF.